This passage covers 22 T cell receptor beta chains from one sample sequenced in a study of blood T cell repertoires in COVID-19. Only in-frame clones appear in the TCRdb table, and some are missing; sequencing was by immunoSEQ multiplex PCR. The sample records roughly 250,000 clones, around nine tenths being singletons. The specimen was peripheral blood. Receptors originate from a man in his thirties or forties with acute or convalescent COVID-19.

This chain connects TRBV5-1 to TRBJ2-2; 11 nucleotides align to TRBD2. The CDR3 totals 15 residues. Germline trimming cut 7 bases from V and 6 bases from J; bases unmatched to any gene: 8. From germline, CDR1 is SGHRS and CDR2 YFSETQ. Here the CDR3 reads CASLSLAGDAGELFF. In DNA form, the CDR3 reads TGCGCCAGCCTTTCACTAGCGGGGGACGCCGGGGAGCTGTTTTTT.

The chain employs TRBV9 and TRBJ1-2; D possibly corresponds to TRBD1 (6 bases). Trimming removed 4 bases from V and 4 bases from J, with 17 bases in between. The CDR3 is made up of 15 amino acids. In germline, CDR1 is SGDLS, CDR2 YYNGEE. CDR3 region: CASSPSVGDTYGYTF. CDR3 coding DNA: TGTGCCAGCAGCCCGTCGGTAGGGGACACCTATGGCTACACCTTC.

The chain carries TRBV6-5 and TRBJ2-5; tentatively, D is TRBD2 (6 bases). Germline CDR1 is MNHEY and CDR2 is SVGAGI. The V gene lost 0 bases and the J gene lost 7 bases, with 12 bases spanning the gap. The CDR3 has 14 residues. The CDR3 region has the DNA TGTGCCAGCAGTTACTCGCGGGGAATCGGGACCCAGTACTTC. Its protein is CASSYSRGIGTQYF.

This chain links TRBV6-2 or TRBV6-3 with TRBJ2-2, with 12 bases that match TRBD2. The CDR3 consists of 15 residues. V shed 6 bases, J shed 6 bases, and the junction held 5 bases outside the gene matches. CDR1 MNHEY and CDR2 SVGEGT come from the germline V gene. The CDR3: CASSPGLAGSGELFF. The CDR3 DNA is TGTGCCAGCAGCCCCGGACTAGCGGGGTCCGGGGAGCTGTTTTTT.

The chain has TRBV19 and TRBJ1-2; TRBD1 is a possible D gene (5 bases). CDR1 and CDR2 (germline): LNHDA, SQIVND (reference sequence). V lost 7 bases and J lost 5, with 14 bases in between. This CDR3 contains 13 residues. The CDR3 DNA follows: TGTGCCAGTACTACCGCCCAGGGATATGGCTACACCTTC. Encoded protein: CASTTAQGYGYTF. The full variable domain, completed using reference TRBV19 and TRBJ1-2, is DGGITQSPKYLFRKEGQNVTLSCEQNLNHDAMYWYRQDPGQGLRLIYYSQIVNDFQKGDIAEGYSVSREKKESFPLTVTSAQKNPTAFYLCASTTAQGYGYTFGSGTRLTVV.

This chain connects TRBV10-3 to TRBJ2-1; the D gene is possibly TRBD2 (7 bases). Germline V gene data show CDR1 as ENHRY and CDR2 as SYGVKD. Trimming took off 7 bases at V and 9 bases at J, with 13 bases between the two ends. The CDR3 runs to 12 residues. Written as DNA, the CDR3 is TGTGCCATCAAGGGGGAGGGTGTTGAGCAGTTCTTC. Encoded protein: CAIKGEGVEQFF.

The J gene is TRBJ2-2, the V gene TRBV19; the match to TRBD1 covers 10 bases. CDR1 is LNHDA, CDR2 SQIVND, per germline (reference sequence). Trimming at V came to 8 bases and at J to 6 bases, leaving 12 bases not matched to a gene. This CDR3 contains 16 residues. The CDR3 here is CASGTGVVFGPGELFF. The CDR3, as DNA: TGTGCCAGTGGGACAGGGGTGGTTTTTGGTCCCGGGGAGCTGTTTTTT. The variable domain in full, with the rest retrieved from reference TRBV19 and TRBJ2-2, is DGGITQSPKYLFRKEGQNVTLSCEQNLNHDAMYWYRQDPGQGLRLIYYSQIVNDFQKGDIAEGYSVSREKKESFPLTVTSAQKNPTAFYLCASGTGVVFGPGELFFGEGSRLTVL.

In its sample, this clone was seen once. V usage is TRBV2 and J usage is TRBJ2-1, with 10 bases fitting TRBD2. Germline values: CDR1 SNHLY, CDR2 FYNNEI. Trimming took 7 bases from V and 8 from J; bases not matched to a gene: 8. The CDR3 has 14 amino acids. The CDR3 region is CASTNAGTSDEQFF. In nucleotides, the CDR3 is TGTGCCAGCACCAACGCCGGGACTAGCGATGAGCAGTTCTTC.

V is TRBV3-1 (or the pseudogene TRBV3-2) and J is TRBJ1-6, with D perhaps TRBD1 (5 bases). CDR3 length: 15 residues. The V gene lost 6 bases and the J gene lost 7 bases, with 16 bases spanning the gap. Germline V lookup: CDR1 LGHDT, CDR2 YNNKEL (reference sequence). CDR3 region: CASSYQGGSNSPLHF. CDR3 nucleotide sequence: TGTGCCAGCAGTTACCAGGGCGGCTCGAATTCACCCCTCCACTTT.

The chain combines TRBV19 with TRBJ1-1; D unclear. This CDR3 region has 13 residues. V lost 1 base and J 4 bases, leaving 7 bases between the germline ends. Germline assignment: CDR1 LNHDA and CDR2 SQIVND (reference sequence). The CDR3 DNA reads TGTGCCAGTAGTATAGGAGAAACCACTGAAGCTTTCTTT. It encodes CASSIGETTEAFF.

The genes are TRBV19 and TRBJ1-1, with 11 bases matching TRBD1. Germline CDR1 is LNHDA and CDR2 is SQIVND (reference sequence). With V trimmed by 3 bases and J by 3 bases, 9 bases remained unmatched. The CDR3 length is 17 residues. CDR3 in amino acids: CASSMGQGVGVYTEAFF. DNA of the CDR3: TGTGCCAGTAGTATGGGACAGGGGGTTGGGGTCTACACTGAAGCTTTCTTT.

This chain uses TRBV7-3 with TRBJ2-7; TRBD1 might be the D (6 bases). Trimming took off 0 bases at V and 5 bases at J, with 14 bases between the two ends. Germline V gives CDR1 SGHTA, CDR2 FQGTGA. The CDR3 extends over 15 amino acids. The CDR3 nucleotides read TGTGCCAGCAGCTTAACAGGGGGAAACCTCAACGAGCAGTACTTC. It encodes CASSLTGGNLNEQYF.

The table lists this clone with a few counts. The V gene is TRBV25-1, the J gene TRBJ1-4, with unresolved D. Trimming stripped 3 bases from V and 5 bases from J, with 10 bases between. The length of the CDR3 is 14 residues. Germline lookup yields CDR1 MGHDK and CDR2 SYGVNS. The chain's CDR3 is CASSDQALNEKLFF. For the CDR3, the DNA is TGTGCCAGCAGTGACCAGGCGTTGAATGAAAAACTGTTTTTT.

The V and J genes are TRBV24-1 and TRBJ2-3, with a weak D call TRBD1 (6 bases). CDR1 and CDR2 from the germline V gene are KGHDR and SFDVKD. V lost 4 bases, J lost 2 bases, and 12 bases lay in between. The CDR3 totals 15 residues. The CDR3 DNA reads TGTGCCACCAGTGACAACGACAGGAACACAGATACGCAGTATTTT. Protein product: CATSDNDRNTDTQYF.

This chain connects TRBV19 to TRBJ2-3; possible D gene TRBD1, 5 bases. Trimming left V 0 bases short and J 5 bases short, with 12 bases between. Looked up from germline, CDR1 is LNHDA and CDR2 is SQIVND (reference sequence). The CDR3 extends over 15 amino acids. CDR3: CASSIDQVGVDTQYF. The CDR3 bases are TGTGCCAGTAGTATAGATCAGGTAGGGGTAGATACGCAGTATTTT.

The chain has TRBV7-9 and TRBJ2-4; TRBD1 matches 7 bases. The CDR3 consists of 14 residues. Trimming removed 5 bases from V and 2 bases from J; junction bases left unmatched: 3. CDR1 and CDR2 (germline): SEHNR, FQNEAQ (reference sequence). CDR3 amino acids: CASSHRGTKNIQYF. CDR3 sequence (DNA): TGTGCCAGCAGCCACAGGGGAACCAAAAACATTCAGTACTTC.

In DNA form, the CDR3 reads TGTGCCAGCAGCCCGACGACAGGGTTAAACTATGGCTACACCTTC. Amino acids: CASSPTTGLNYGYTF. The J gene is TRBJ1-2, the V gene TRBV7-2; 7 bases line up with TRBD1. V lost 5 bases and J lost 2; bases outside the gene matches: 8. The CDR3 runs 15 residues. Germline CDR1 is SGHTA and CDR2 is FQGNSA.

This chain links TRBV19 with TRBJ1-2; TRBD1 agrees at 7 bases. Trimming cost V 4 bases and J 4 bases; bases outside gene matches: 15. The CDR3 spans 17 residues. The germline V gene has CDR1 LNHDA and CDR2 SQIVND (reference sequence). In DNA form, the CDR3 reads TGTGCCAGTAGTACCAGGTCCCCAGGGGGTGACCCCTATGGCTACACCTTC. As protein: CASSTRSPGGDPYGYTF. The full variable domain, completed using reference TRBV19 and TRBJ1-2, is DGGITQSPKYLFRKEGQNVTLSCEQNLNHDAMYWYRQDPGQGLRLIYYSQIVNDFQKGDIAEGYSVSREKKESFPLTVTSAQKNPTAFYLCASSTRSPGGDPYGYTFGSGTRLTVV.

This sequence joins TRBV10-3 and TRBJ2-1; 7 bases are shared with TRBD1. With 4 bases clipped from V and 2 bases from J, the junction kept 5 bases outside the gene matches. CDR1 and CDR2 from the germline V gene are ENHRY and SYGVKD. There are 15 residues in the CDR3. The CDR3: CAISAGTDPYNEQFF. The CDR3 DNA reads as TGTGCCATCAGTGCTGGGACAGACCCCTACAATGAGCAGTTCTTC.

This chain uses TRBV6-9 with TRBJ1-3; D is perhaps TRBD1 (5 bases). Trimming stripped 3 bases from V and 2 bases from J, with 11 bases between. There are 15 residues in the CDR3. Germline values: CDR1 MNHGY, CDR2 SVAAGI. The CDR3 is CASSYGLGPGNTIYF. CDR3 DNA sequence: TGTGCCAGCAGTTACGGGCTGGGGCCTGGAAACACCATATATTTT.

The V gene is TRBV7-9, the J gene TRBJ2-7; 9 bases are shared with TRBD1. CDR3 size: 14 residues. Germline CDR1 reads SEHNR; CDR2 reads FQNEAQ (reference sequence). V shed 5 bases and J 2 bases; nucleotides not matched to a gene: 4. Written as DNA, the CDR3 is TGTGCCAGCAGCGCGGGACAGGGTACCTACGAGCAGTACTTC. This gives the protein CASSAGQGTYEQYF.

The CDR3 loop is CASSLRQGTNTGELFF. The DNA of the CDR3 is TGTGCCAGCAGCCTCAGACAGGGGACGAACACCGGGGAGCTGTTTTTT. J is TRBJ2-2 and V is TRBV7-8; 8 positions agree with TRBD1. Germline CDR1 is SGHVS and CDR2 is FQNEAQ. The CDR3 sequence is 16 residues long. The V and J ends lost 5 bases and 0 bases, in that order; junction bases with no gene match: 5.